This is a list of T cell receptor beta chains from one sample in a study of blood T cell repertoires in COVID-19. Profiled with immunoSEQ multiplex PCR; TCRdb holds only in-frame clones, not every one. The table has about 50,000 clones, about 86% seen once. Specimen: peripheral blood. All receptors come from a man older than 75 with active COVID-19. The CDR3 runs from the conserved cysteine through the conserved F or W.

v_gene	j_gene	CDR3aa
TRBV19	TRBJ2-7	CASSPRQGPYEQYF
TRBV27	TRBJ1-2	CASSPRTGSYYGYTF
TRBV2	TRBJ2-7	CASMGRRVPYEQYF
TRBV24-1	TRBJ2-3	CATSTGQGVSTDTQYF
TRBV5-1	TRBJ2-1	CASSLGRGVAGQGNEQFF
TRBV28	TRBJ2-3	CASSLLTEGTQYF
TRBV9	TRBJ1-1	CASGDSTEAFF
TRBV2	TRBJ1-4	CASSSKTTTNEKLFF
TRBV14	TRBJ1-1	CASSLFGGNTEAFF
TRBV5-4	TRBJ1-1	CASSIPGQGVTEAFF
TRBV6-5	TRBJ1-1	CASSTMTGRNTEAFF
TRBV4-1	TRBJ2-1	CASSYPTRRNEQFF
TRBV27	TRBJ2-1	CASSRLDRNINEQFF
TRBV28	TRBJ2-7	CASSTSGLARYEQYF
TRBV9	TRBJ1-5	CASSVGQGNQPQHF
TRBV6-5	TRBJ2-5	CASRTGWVTQYF
TRBV4-2	TRBJ2-3	CASSQSVSGRAVDTQYF
TRBV5-6	TRBJ2-7	CASSWSDRRPSYEQYF
TRBV28	TRBJ2-1	CASIQGVSSYNEQFF
TRBV2	TRBJ1-5	CASSERDRVQPQHF
TRBV11-2	TRBJ1-4	CASSHQNSNEKLFF
TRBV13	TRBJ2-7	CASSLDGGLGQINYEQYF
TRBV7-7	TRBJ2-7	CASSQQGGNEQYF
TRBV28	TRBJ1-2	CASRPGEGRYGYTF